The source of this T cell receptor beta chain is a study of T cell responses to AZD1222 COVID-19 vaccine. From germline, CDR1 is SGDLS and CDR2 YYNGEE. V lost 6 bases and J lost 4, with 13 bases in between. CDR3 length: 13 residues. Some clones are missing from TCRdb's copy, which holds only in-frame ones; the method was immunoSEQ multiplex PCR. Of 130,000 to 150,000 clones listed, approximately 88% are singletons. The sequences come from peripheral blood, collected on day 0 of AZD1222 vaccination. V is TRBV9 and J is TRBJ1-1; no reliable D call. The receptor was derived from an adult in good health. The CDR3 here is CASTLSDGTEAFF. DNA for the CDR3: TGTGCCAGCACCCTCTCGGATGGCACTGAAGCTTTCTTT.